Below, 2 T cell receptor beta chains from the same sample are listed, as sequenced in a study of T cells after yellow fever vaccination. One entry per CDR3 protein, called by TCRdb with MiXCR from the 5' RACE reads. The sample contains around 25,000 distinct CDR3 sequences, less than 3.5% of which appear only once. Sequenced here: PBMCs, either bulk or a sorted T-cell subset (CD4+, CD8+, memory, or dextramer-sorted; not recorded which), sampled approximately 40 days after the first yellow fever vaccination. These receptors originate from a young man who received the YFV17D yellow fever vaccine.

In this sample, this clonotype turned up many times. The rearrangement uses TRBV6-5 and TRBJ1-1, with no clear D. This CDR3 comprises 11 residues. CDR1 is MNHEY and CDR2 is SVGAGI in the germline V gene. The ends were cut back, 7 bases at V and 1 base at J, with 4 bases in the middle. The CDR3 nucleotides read TGTGCCAGCAAGGGGAACACTGAAGCTTTCTTT. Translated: CASKGNTEAFF.

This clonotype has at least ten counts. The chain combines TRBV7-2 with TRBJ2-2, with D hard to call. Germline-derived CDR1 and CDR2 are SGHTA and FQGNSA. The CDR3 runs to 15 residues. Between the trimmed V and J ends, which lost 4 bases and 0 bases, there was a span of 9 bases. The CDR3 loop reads CASSYRRSNTGELFF. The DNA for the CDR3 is TGTGCCAGCAGCTATAGACGGTCGAACACCGGGGAGCTGTTTTTT. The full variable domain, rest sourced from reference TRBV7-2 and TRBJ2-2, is GAGVSQSPSNKVTEKGKDVELRCDPISGHTALYWYRQSLGQGLEFLIYFQGNSAPDKSGLPSDRFSAERTGGSVSTLTIQRTQQEDSAVYLCASSYRRSNTGELFFGEGSRLTVL.